This entry lists 2 T cell receptor beta chains sequenced from one sample in a study of T cells in Graves' hyperthyroidism and ophthalmopathy. TCR beta CDR3 regions were amplified from RNA. HTBI primers were used for first-round RT-PCR of the TCR CDR3. TCRdb re-called the multiplex PCR reads with MiXCR, one entry per CDR3 protein. The sample lists more than 500,000 distinct CDR3 sequences, about 43% occurring once. Source material: peripheral blood or thyroid tissue (not recorded which). The receptor set was obtained from an adult woman with Graves' disease, either hyperthyroidism or ophthalmopathy (not recorded which).

This clonotype was observed at least ten times. V is TRBV19 and J is TRBJ1-5, with D perhaps TRBD1 (6 bases). Germline V gives CDR1 LNHDA, CDR2 SQIVND (reference sequence). The CDR3 has 15 residues. Trimming removed 6 bases from V and 1 base from J, with 13 bases in between. The CDR3 region has the DNA TGTGCCAGTAGAGGGGGACGACTAAGCAATCAGCCCCAGCATTTT. Residues: CASRGGRLSNQPQHF.

Of note for this clonotype: Relative to the germline gene, one junction end is altered; a read error may explain this. V usage is TRBV29-1 and J usage is TRBJ1-1; a possible D gene is TRBD1 (5 bases). The CDR3 is made up of 12 amino acids. Germline assignment: CDR1 SQVTM and CDR2 ANQGSEA. The CDR3, as DNA: TGCAGCGTGCTTGCAGGGAACACTGAGGCTTTCTTT. It specifies CSVLAGNTEAFF. Using reference TRBV29-1 and TRBJ1-1 for the parts outside the CDR3, the full variable domain is SAVISQKPSRDICQRGTSLTIQCQVDSQVTMMFWYRQQPGQSLTLIATANQGSEATYESGFVIDKFPISRPNLTFSTLTVSNMSPEDSSIYLCSVLAGNTEAFFGQGTRLTVV.